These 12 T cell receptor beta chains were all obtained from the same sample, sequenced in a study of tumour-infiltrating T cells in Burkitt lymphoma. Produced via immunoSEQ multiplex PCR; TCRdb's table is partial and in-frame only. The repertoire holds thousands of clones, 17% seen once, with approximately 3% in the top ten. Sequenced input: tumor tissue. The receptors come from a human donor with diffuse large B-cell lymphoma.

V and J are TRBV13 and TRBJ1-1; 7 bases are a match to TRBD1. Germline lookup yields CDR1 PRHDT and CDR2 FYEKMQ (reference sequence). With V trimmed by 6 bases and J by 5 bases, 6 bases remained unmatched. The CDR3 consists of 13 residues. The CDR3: CASREGAMTEAFF. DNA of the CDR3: TGTGCCAGCAGGGAGGGGGCTATGACTGAAGCTTTCTTT. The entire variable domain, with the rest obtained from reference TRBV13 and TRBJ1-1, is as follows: AAGVIQSPRHLIKEKRETATLKCYPIPRHDTVYWYQQGPGQDPQFLISFYEKMQSDKGSIPDRFSAQQFSDYHSELNMSSLELGDSALYFCASREGAMTEAFFGQGTRLTVV.

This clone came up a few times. CDR3 sequence (DNA): TGTGCCAGCAGCTGGGGCAGGGCGGACTATAGCAATCAGCCCCAGCATTTT. This gives the protein CASSWGRADYSNQPQHF. The chain carries TRBV5-5 and TRBJ1-5; TRBD1 is a possible D gene (5 bases). V was trimmed by 3 bases and J by 0 bases, leaving 16 bases between them. The CDR3 covers 17 residues. Germline V lookup: CDR1 SGHKS, CDR2 YYEKEE (reference sequence).

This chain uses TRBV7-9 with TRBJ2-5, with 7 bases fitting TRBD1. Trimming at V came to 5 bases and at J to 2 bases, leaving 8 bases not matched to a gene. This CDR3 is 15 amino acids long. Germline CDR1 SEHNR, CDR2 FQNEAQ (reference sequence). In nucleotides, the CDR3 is TGTGCCAGCAGCGGAAGTTCGGGACAGCAAGAGACCCAGTACTTC. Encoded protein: CASSGSSGQQETQYF.

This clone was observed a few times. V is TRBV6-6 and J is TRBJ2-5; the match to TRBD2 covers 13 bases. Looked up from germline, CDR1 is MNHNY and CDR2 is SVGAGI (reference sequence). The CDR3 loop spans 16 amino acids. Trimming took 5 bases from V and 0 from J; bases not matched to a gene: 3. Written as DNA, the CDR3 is TGTGCCAGCAGTGCCGGGACTAGCGGGAACCAAGAGACCCAGTACTTC. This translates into CASSAGTSGNQETQYF.

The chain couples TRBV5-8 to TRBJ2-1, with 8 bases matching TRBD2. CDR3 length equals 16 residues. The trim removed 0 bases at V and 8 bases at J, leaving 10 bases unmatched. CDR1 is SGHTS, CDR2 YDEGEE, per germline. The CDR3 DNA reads TGTGCCAGCAGCTTGGAATCCAGCGGGAGTTTGTATGAGCAGTTCTTC. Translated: CASSLESSGSLYEQFF.

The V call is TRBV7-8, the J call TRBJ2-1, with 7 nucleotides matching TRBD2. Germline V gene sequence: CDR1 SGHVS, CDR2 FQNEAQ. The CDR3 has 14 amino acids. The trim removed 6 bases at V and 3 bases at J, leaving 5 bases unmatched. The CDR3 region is CASSSSGVYNEQFF. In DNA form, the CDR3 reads TGTGCCAGCAGTTCTAGCGGAGTCTACAATGAGCAGTTCTTC.

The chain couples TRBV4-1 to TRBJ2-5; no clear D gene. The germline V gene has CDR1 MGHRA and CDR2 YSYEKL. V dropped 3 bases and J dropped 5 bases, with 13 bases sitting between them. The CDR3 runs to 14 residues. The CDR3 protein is CASSHPLGPETQYF. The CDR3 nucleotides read TGCGCCAGCAGCCACCCTCTAGGGCCGGAGACCCAGTACTTC.

This CDR3 reads CASSQMGDSGYEQYF. The CDR3 coding sequence is TGTGCCAGCAGCCAAATGGGGGATTCGGGCTACGAGCAGTACTTC. The V and J genes are TRBV14 and TRBJ2-7; D may be TRBD1 or TRBD2 (5 bases each). Deletions cut 2 bases from V and 3 bases from J, with 14 bases between. Looked up from germline, CDR1 is SGHDN and CDR2 is FVKESK. This CDR3 comprises 15 residues.

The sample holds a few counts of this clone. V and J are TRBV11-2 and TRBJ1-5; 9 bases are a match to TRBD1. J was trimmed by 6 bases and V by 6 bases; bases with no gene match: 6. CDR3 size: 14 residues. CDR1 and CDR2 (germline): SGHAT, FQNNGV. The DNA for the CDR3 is TGTGCCAGCAGTTGGGACAGGGAGGGTCAGCCCCAGCATTTT. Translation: CASSWDREGQPQHF.

CDR3 coding DNA: TGTGCCAGTAGTTCAATTTGGGGGGCGGATAGCAATCAGCCCCAGCATTTT. Amino acids: CASSSIWGADSNQPQHF. The chain combines TRBV19 with TRBJ1-5, with D tentatively TRBD1 (6 bases). Trimming removed 5 bases at V and 0 bases at J, with 17 bases between. Germline values: CDR1 LNHDA, CDR2 SQIVND (reference sequence). The CDR3 totals 17 residues.

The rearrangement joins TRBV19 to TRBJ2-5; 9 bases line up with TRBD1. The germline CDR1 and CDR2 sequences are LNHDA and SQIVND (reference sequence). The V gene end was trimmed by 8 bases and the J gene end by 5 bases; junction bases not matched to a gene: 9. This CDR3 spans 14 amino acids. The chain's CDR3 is CASGWDRASETQYF. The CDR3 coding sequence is TGTGCCAGTGGGTGGGACAGGGCATCGGAGACCCAGTACTTC.

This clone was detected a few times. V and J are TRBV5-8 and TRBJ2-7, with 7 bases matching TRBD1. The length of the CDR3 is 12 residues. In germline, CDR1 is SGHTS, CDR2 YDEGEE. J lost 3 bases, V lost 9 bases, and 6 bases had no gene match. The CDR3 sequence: CATRAGGYEQYF. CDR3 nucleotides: TGTGCCACCCGGGCAGGGGGCTACGAGCAGTACTTC.